This paragraph covers one TCR beta chain sequence. TCRdb recomputed clones from the PCR reads via MiXCR. The sample includes around 28,000 clones, approximately 3.7% seen only once; the top ten take around 2.9%. All patients were treatment-naive before thyroid surgery. This sample is part of a study of metastatic and nonmetastatic thyroid tumors. Study overall: Patients with malignant and benign thyroid disease provided blood and tumor or nodule tissue, whose repertoires were compared.

Per germline, CDR1 MDHEN and CDR2 SYDVKM. With 2 bases clipped from V and 3 bases from J, the junction kept 5 bases outside the gene matches. CDR3 length equals 16 residues. The V gene is TRBV28, the J gene TRBJ2-1; 9 nucleotides match TRBD1. The sample comprised blood. The receptor was derived from a male donor with papillary thyroid cancer or a benign thyroid nodule (not recorded which). Some clones in this sample may be carry-over from other donors' samples. The CDR3 here is CASSLTGTGLYNEQFF. As DNA, the CDR3 is TGTGCCAGCAGTTTAACCGGGACAGGGCTCTACAATGAGCAGTTCTTC.